This TCR beta chain was retrieved from a study of T cell responses to AZD1222 COVID-19 vaccine. In regard to this clone: The antigen is unknown.

Study findings and constraints: Donor demographics were predominantly white British with a female majority; clonal diversity may be underestimated. Increased Spike-specific TCR breadth and depth were observed after two AZD1222 doses. Reportedly, close to half of spike-specific TCRs are directed against unmutated variant regions. Spike was spanned by vaccine-associated CD4 TCRs, with dominance at 160-218 and 743-854.

CDR3 length: 13 residues. In germline, CDR1 is LGHDT, CDR2 YNNKEL (reference sequence). V was shortened by 2 bases and J by 7 bases, with 11 bases between the two germline ends. The data were produced by immunoSEQ multiplex PCR, yet TCRdb's version contains in-frame clones alone and is incomplete. Found here are around 140,000 clones, around 92% of them singletons; the top ten hold 9% to 15%. This TCR was sampled from an adult who had recovered from COVID-19. V is TRBV3-1 (or the pseudogene TRBV3-2) and J is TRBJ1-1; no clear D gene. The input for sequencing was peripheral blood, taken after recovery from COVID-19. The CDR3 bases are TGTGCCAGCAGCCAAAACGGGTTCGGTGAAGCTTTCTTT. Protein sequence: CASSQNGFGEAFF.